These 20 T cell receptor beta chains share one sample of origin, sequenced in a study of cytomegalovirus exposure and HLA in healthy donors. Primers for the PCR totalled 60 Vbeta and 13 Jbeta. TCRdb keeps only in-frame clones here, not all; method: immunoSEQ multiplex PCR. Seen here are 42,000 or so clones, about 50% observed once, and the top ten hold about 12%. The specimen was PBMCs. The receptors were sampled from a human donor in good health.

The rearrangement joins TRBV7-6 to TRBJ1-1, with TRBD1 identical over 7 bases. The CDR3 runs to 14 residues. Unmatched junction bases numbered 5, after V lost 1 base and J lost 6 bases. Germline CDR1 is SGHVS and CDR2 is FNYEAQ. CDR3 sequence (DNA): TGTGCCAGCAGCTTAGGAAGCAGGGGGGCTGAAGCTTTCTTT. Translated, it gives CASSLGSRGAEAFF.

The DNA of the CDR3 is TGTGCCAGCGGACTCGGAGGGAACACTGAAGCTTTCTTT. Translation gives CASGLGGNTEAFF. This chain links TRBV7-2 with TRBJ1-1; D is uncertain. The CDR3 length is 13 residues. CDR1 is SGHTA and CDR2 is FQGNSA in the germline V gene. Trimming removed 8 bases from V and 1 base from J, with 11 bases in between.

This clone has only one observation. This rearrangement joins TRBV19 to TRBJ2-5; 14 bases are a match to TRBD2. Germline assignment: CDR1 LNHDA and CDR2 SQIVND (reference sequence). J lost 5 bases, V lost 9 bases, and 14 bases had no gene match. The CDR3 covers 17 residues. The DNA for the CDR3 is TGTGCCAGCTCGCAGAGACTAGCGGGAGGGCCCCGGGAGACCCAGTACTTC. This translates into CASSQRLAGGPRETQYF. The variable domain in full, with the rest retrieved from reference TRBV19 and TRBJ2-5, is DGGITQSPKYLFRKEGQNVTLSCEQNLNHDAMYWYRQDPGQGLRLIYYSQIVNDFQKGDIAEGYSVSREKKESFPLTVTSAQKNPTAFYLCASSQRLAGGPRETQYFGPGTRLLVL.

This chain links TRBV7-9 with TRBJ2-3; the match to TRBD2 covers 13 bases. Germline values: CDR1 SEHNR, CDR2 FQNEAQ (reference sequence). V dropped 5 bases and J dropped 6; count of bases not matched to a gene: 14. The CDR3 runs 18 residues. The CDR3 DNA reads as TGTGCCAGCAGCCAGGACCAGACTAGCGGGGGGCCGAGGGATACGCAGTATTTT. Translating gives CASSQDQTSGGPRDTQYF.

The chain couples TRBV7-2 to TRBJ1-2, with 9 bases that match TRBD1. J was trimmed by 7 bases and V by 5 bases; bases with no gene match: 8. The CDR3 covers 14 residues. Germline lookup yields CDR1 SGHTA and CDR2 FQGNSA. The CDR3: CASSLSHRGPGYTF. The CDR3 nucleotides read TGTGCCAGCAGCCTCTCCCACAGGGGGCCTGGCTACACCTTC. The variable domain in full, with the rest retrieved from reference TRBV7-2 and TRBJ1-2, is GAGVSQSPSNKVTEKGKDVELRCDPISGHTALYWYRQSLGQGLEFLIYFQGNSAPDKSGLPSDRFSAERTGGSVSTLTIQRTQQEDSAVYLCASSLSHRGPGYTFGSGTRLTVV.

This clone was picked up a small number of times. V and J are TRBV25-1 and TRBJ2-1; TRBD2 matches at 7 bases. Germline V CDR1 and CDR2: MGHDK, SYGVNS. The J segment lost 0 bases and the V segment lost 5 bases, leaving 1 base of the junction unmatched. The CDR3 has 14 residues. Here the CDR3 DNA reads TGTGCCAGCAGTCTAGCGGTCTCCTACAATGAGCAGTTCTTC. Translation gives CASSLAVSYNEQFF.

CDR3 loop: CASSYSRETNSPLHF. The DNA for the CDR3 is TGTGCCAGCAGTTACTCCAGGGAAACGAATTCACCCCTCCACTTT. The chain uses TRBV6-6 and TRBJ1-6; perhaps TRBD1 as D (5 bases). Between the trimmed V and J ends, which lost 0 bases and 7 bases, there was a span of 10 bases. Germline V lookup: CDR1 MNHNY, CDR2 SVGAGI (reference sequence). This CDR3 spans 15 amino acids.

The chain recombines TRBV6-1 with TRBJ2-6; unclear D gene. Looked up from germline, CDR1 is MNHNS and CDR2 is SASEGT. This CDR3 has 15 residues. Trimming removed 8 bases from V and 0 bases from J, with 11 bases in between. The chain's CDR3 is CASRKPGSGANVLTF. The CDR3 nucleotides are TGTGCCAGCCGCAAGCCCGGCTCTGGGGCCAACGTCCTGACTTTC.

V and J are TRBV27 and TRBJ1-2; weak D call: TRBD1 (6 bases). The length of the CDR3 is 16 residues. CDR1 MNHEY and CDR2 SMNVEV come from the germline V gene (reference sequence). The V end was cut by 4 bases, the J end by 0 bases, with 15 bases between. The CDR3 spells CASSSLGQNPNYGYTF. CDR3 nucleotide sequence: TGTGCCAGCAGTTCTCTAGGACAGAACCCTAACTATGGCTACACCTTC.

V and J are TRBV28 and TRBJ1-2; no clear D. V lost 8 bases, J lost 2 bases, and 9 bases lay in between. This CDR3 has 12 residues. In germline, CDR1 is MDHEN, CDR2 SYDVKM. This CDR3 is CASSARNYGYTF. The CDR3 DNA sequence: TGTGCCAGCTCCGCGCGGAACTATGGCTACACCTTC.

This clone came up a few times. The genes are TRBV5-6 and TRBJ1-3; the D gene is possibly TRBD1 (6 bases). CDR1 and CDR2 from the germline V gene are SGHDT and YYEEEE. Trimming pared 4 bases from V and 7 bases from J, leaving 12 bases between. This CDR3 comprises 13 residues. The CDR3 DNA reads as TGTGCCAGCAGCAACCGGGACATGAACACCATATATTTT. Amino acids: CASSNRDMNTIYF. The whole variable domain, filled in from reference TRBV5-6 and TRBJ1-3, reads DAGVTQSPTHLIKTRGQQVTLRCSPKSGHDTVSWYQQALGQGPQFIFQYYEEEERQRGNFPDRFSGHQFPNYSSELNVNALLLGDSALYLCASSNRDMNTIYFGEGSWLTVV.

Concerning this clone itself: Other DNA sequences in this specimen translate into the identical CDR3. CDR3 bases: TGTGCCAGTAAGGCTCAAGGGGGAGAGACCCAGTACTTC. It yields the protein CASKAQGGETQYF. The genes are TRBV19 and TRBJ2-5, with D possibly being TRBD1 (6 bases). Trimming stripped 7 bases from V and 4 bases from J, with 13 bases between. Germline values: CDR1 LNHDA, CDR2 SQIVND (reference sequence). The CDR3 loop spans 13 amino acids.

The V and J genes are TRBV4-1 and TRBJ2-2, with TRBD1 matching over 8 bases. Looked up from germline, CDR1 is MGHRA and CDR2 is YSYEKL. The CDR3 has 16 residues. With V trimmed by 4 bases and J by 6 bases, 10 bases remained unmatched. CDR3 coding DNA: TGCGCCAGCAGCCCAGTTTACGCAGGGGGCGCCGGGGAGCTGTTTTTT. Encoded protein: CASSPVYAGGAGELFF.

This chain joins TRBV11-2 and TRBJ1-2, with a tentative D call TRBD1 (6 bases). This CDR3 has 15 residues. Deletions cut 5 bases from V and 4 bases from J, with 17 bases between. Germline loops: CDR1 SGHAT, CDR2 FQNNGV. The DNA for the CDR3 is TGTGCCAGCAGCCCCATGACAGGTCCTCTCTATGGCTACACCTTC. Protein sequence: CASSPMTGPLYGYTF.

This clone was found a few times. CDR3 sequence: CASTTGVGGNQPQHF. The CDR3 DNA follows: TGTGCCAGCACGACAGGGGTTGGCGGGAATCAGCCCCAGCATTTT. The genes are TRBV6-6 and TRBJ1-5; 8 bases are shared with TRBD1. Germline V CDR1 and CDR2: MNHNY, SVGAGI (reference sequence). J lost 4 bases, V lost 7 bases, and 9 bases had no gene match. This CDR3 has 15 amino acids.

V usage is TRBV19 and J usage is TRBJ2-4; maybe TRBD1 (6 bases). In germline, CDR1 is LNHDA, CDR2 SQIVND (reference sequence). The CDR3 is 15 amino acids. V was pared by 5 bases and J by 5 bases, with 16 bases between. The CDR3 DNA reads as TGTGCCAGTAGTCCCGGGACAAGGGCTCAAAACATTCAGTACTTC. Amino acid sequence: CASSPGTRAQNIQYF.

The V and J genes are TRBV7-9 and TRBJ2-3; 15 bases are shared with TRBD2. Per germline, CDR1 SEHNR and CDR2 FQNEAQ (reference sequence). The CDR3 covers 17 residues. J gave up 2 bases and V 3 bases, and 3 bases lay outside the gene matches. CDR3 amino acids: CASSFGLAGGFTDTQYF. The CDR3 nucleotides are TGTGCCAGCAGCTTCGGACTAGCGGGGGGGTTCACAGATACGCAGTATTTT.

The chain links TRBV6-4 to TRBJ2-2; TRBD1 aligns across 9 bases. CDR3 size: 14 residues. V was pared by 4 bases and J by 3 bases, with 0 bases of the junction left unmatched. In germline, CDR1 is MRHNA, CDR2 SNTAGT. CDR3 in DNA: TGTGCCAGCAGTGGGACAGGGGACACCGGGGAGCTGTTTTTT. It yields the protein CASSGTGDTGELFF.

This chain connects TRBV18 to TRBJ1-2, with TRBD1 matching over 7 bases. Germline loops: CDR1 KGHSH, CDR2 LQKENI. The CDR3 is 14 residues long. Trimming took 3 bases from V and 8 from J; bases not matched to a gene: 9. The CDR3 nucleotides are TGTGCCAGCTCACCGCGAGGGGGCGCGGAGGGCTACACCTTC. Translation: CASSPRGGAEGYTF. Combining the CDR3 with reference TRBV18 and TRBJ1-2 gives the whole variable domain NAGVMQNPRHLVRRRGQEARLRCSPMKGHSHVYWYRQLPEEGLKFMVYLQKENIIDESGMPKERFSAEFPKEGPSILRIQQVVRGDSAAYFCASSPRGGAEGYTFGSGTRLTVV.

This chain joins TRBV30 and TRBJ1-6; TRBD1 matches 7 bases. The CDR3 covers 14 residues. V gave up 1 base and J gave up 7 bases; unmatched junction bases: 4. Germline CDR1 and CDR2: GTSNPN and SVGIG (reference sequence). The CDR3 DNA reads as TGTGCCTGGAGTGCAGGACAGGAAAATTCACCCCTCCACTTT. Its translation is CAWSAGQENSPLHF.